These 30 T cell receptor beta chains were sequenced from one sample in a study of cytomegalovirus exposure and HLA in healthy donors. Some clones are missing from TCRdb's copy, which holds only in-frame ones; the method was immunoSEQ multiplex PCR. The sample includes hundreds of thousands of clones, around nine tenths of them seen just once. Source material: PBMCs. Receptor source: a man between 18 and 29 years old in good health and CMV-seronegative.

The CDR3: CASSGGGSNQPQHF. CDR3 nucleotides: TGTGCCAGCAGCGGTGGGGGGTCAAATCAGCCCCAGCATTTT. The chain uses TRBV7-2 and TRBJ1-5, with D tentatively TRBD1 (5 bases). V gave up 5 bases and J gave up 4 bases, with 12 bases separating them. Looked up from germline, CDR1 is SGHTA and CDR2 is FQGNSA. The CDR3 spans 14 residues.

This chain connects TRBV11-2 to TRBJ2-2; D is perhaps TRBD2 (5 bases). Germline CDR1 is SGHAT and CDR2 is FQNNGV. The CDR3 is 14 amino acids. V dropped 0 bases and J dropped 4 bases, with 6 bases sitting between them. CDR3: CASSLERVTGELFF. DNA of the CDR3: TGTGCCAGCAGCTTAGAGAGGGTCACCGGGGAGCTGTTTTTT.

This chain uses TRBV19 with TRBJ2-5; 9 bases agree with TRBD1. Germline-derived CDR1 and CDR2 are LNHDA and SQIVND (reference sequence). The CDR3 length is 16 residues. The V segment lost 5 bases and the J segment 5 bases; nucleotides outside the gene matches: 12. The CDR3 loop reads CASSRRGTGPGETQYF. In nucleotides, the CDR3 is TGTGCCAGTAGTCGAAGGGGGACAGGGCCTGGGGAGACCCAGTACTTC.

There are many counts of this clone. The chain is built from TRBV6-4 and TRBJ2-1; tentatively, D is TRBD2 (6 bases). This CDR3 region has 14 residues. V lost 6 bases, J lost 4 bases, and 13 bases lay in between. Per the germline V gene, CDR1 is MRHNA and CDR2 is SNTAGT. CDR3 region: CASSRDSEYNEQFF. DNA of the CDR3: TGTGCCAGCAGCCGGGACTCGGAGTACAATGAGCAGTTCTTC.

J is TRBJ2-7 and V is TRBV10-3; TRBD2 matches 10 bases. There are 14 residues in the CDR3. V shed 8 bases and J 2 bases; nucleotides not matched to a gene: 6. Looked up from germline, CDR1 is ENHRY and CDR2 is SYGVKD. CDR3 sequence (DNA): TGTGCCATCGGGTCTAGCGGGGGTCCCTACGAGCAGTACTTC. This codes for CAIGSSGGPYEQYF.

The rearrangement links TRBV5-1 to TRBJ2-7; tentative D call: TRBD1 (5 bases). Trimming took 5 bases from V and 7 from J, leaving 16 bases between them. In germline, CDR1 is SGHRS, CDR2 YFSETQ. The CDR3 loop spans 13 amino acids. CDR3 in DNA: TGCGCCAGCAGTAAGGAGCCTACAGGTGAGCAGTACTTC. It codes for CASSKEPTGEQYF.

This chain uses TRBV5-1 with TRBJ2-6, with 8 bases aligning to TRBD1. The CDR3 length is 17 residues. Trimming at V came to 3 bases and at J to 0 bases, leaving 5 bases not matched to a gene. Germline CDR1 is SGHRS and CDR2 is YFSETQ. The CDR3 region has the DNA TGCGCCAGCAGCTCCCGGGACAGGCCCTCTGGGGCCAACGTCCTGACTTTC. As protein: CASSSRDRPSGANVLTF.

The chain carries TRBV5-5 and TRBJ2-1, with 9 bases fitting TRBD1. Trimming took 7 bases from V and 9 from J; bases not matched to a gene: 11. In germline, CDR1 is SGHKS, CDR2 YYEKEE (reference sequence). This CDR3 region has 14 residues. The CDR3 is CASLGTGLFTEQFF. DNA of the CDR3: TGTGCCAGCCTTGGGACAGGGTTATTCACTGAGCAGTTCTTC.

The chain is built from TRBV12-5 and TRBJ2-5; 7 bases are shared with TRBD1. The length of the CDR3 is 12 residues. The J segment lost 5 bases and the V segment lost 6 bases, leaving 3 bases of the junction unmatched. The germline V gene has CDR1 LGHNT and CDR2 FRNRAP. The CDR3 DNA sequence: TGTGCTAGTGGAGGGACAGAGGAGACCCAGTACTTC. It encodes CASGGTEETQYF.

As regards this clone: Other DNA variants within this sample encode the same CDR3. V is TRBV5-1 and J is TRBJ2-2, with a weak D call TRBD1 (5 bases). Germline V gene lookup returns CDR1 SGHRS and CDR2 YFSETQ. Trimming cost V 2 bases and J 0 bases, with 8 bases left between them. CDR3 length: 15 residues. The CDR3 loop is CASSLDSANTGELFF. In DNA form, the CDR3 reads TGCGCCAGCAGCTTAGACAGCGCGAACACCGGGGAGCTGTTTTTT. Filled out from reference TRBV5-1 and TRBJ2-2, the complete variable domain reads KAGVTQTPRYLIKTRGQQVTLSCSPISGHRSVSWYQQTPGQGLQFLFEYFSETQRNKGNFPGRFSGRQFSNSRSEMNVSTLELGDSALYLCASSLDSANTGELFFGEGSRLTVL.

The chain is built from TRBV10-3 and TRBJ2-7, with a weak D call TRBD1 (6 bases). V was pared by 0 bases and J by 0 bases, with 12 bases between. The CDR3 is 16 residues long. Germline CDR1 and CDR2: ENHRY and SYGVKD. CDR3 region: CAISESWGRYSYEQYF. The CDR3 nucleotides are TGTGCCATCAGTGAGTCGTGGGGGCGGTACTCCTACGAGCAGTACTTC.

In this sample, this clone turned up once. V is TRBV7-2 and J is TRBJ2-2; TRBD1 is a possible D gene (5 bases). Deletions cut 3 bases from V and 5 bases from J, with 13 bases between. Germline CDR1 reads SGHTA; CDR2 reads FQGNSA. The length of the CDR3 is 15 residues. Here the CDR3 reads CASSFATAKTGELFF. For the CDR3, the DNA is TGTGCCAGCAGCTTCGCGACAGCAAAGACCGGGGAGCTGTTTTTT.

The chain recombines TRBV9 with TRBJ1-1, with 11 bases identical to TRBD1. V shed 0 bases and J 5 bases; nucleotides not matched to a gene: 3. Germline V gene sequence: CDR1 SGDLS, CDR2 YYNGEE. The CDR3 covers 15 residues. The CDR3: CASSVDGTGGTEAFF. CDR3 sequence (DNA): TGTGCCAGCAGCGTAGATGGGACAGGGGGTACTGAAGCTTTCTTT.

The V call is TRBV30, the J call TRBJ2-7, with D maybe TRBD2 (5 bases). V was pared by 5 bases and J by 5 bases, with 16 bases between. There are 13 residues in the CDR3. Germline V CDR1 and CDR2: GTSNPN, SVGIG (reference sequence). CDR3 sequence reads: CAWGSGSAHEQYF. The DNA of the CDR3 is TGTGCCTGGGGATCGGGGTCGGCCCACGAGCAGTACTTC.

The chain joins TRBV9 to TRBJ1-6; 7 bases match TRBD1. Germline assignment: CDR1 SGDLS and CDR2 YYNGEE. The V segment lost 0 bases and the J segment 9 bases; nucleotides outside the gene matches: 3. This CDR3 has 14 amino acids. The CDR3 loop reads CASSVEGGFSPLHF. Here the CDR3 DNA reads TGTGCCAGCAGCGTAGAAGGGGGCTTTTCACCCCTCCACTTT.

Here the CDR3 reads CASSIQYEQYF. DNA for the CDR3: TGTGCCAGCAGCATACAATACGAGCAGTACTTC. The chain employs TRBV7-9 and TRBJ2-7, with no clear D. Germline V gene data show CDR1 as SEHNR and CDR2 as FQNEAQ (reference sequence). V shed 5 bases and J shed 4 bases, with 6 bases lying between them. This CDR3 has 11 residues.

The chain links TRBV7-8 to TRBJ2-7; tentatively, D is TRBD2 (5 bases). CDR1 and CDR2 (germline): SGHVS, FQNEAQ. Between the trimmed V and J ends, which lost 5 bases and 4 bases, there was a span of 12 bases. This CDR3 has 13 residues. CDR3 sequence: CASSPPRDYEQYF. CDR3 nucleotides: TGTGCCAGCAGCCCACCCCGGGATTACGAGCAGTACTTC.

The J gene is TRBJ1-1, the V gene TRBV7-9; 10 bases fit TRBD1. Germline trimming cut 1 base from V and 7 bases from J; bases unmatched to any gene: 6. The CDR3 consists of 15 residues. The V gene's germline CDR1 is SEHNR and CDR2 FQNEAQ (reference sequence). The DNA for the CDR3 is TGTGCCAGCAGCTTAGTTGGGACAGGGGCGATTGAAGCTTTCTTT. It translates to CASSLVGTGAIEAFF. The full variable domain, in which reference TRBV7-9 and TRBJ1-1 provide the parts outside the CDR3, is DTGVSQNPRHKITKRGQNVTFRCDPISEHNRLYWYRQTLGQGPEFLTYFQNEAQLEKSRLLSDRFSAERPKGSFSTLEIQRTEQGDSAMYLCASSLVGTGAIEAFFGQGTRLTVV.

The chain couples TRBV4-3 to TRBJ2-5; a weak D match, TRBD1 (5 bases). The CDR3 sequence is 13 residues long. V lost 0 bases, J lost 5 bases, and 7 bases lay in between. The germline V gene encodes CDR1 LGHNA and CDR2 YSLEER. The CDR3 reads CASSQEGAETQYF. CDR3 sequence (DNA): TGCGCCAGCAGCCAAGAAGGGGCGGAGACCCAGTACTTC.

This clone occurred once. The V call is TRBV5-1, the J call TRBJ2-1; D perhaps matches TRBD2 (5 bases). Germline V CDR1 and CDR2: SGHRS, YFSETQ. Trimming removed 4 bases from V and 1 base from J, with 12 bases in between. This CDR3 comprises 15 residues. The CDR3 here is CASSLSGTSYNEQFF. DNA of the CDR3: TGCGCCAGCAGCCTGAGCGGAACATCCTACAATGAGCAGTTCTTC.

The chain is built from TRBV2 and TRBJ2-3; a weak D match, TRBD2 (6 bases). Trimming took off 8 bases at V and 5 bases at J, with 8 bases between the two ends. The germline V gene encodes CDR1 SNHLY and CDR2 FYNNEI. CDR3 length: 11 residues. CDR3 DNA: TGTGCCAGCGGGAGGAGAGATACGCAGTATTTT. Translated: CASGRRDTQYF.

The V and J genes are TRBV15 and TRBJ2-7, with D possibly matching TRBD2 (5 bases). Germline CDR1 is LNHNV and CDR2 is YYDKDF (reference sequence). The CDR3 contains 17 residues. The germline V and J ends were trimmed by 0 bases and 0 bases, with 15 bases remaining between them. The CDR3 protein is CATSRDYRLKSSYEQYF. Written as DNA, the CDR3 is TGTGCCACCAGCAGAGATTATCGACTAAAAAGCTCCTACGAGCAGTACTTC.

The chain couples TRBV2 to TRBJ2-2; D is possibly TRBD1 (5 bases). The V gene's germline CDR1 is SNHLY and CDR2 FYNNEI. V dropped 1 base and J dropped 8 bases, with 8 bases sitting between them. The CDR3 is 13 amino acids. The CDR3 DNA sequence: TGTGCCAGCAGTGAAGAGTCAGGGGGGGAGCTGTTTTTT. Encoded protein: CASSEESGGELFF.

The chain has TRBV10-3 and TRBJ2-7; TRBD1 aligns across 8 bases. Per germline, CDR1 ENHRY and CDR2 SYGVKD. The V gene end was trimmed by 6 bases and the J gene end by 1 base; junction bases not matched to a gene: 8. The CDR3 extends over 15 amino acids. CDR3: CAISDGQGRSYEQYF. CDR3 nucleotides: TGTGCCATCAGCGACGGACAGGGAAGATCCTACGAGCAGTACTTC.

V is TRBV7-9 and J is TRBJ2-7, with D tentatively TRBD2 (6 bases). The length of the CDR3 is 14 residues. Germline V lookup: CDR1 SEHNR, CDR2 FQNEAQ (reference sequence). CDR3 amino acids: CASSVGTVSHEQYF. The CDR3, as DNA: TGTGCGAGCTCCGTGGGGACTGTTTCCCACGAGCAGTACTTC.

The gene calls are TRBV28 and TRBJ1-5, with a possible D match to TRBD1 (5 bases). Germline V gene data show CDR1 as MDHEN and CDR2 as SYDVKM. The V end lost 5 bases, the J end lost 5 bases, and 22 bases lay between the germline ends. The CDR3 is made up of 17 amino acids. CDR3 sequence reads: CASSSQGVAWSYQPQHF. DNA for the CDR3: TGTGCCAGCAGTAGCCAAGGGGTGGCCTGGAGTTATCAGCCCCAGCATTTT.

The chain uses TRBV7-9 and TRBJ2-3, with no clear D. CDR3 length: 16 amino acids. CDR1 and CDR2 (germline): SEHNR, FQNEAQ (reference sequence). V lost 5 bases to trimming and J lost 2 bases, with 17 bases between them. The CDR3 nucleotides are TGTGCCAGCAGCCCTCTCCAATCTCTAGACACAGATACGCAGTATTTT. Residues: CASSPLQSLDTDTQYF.

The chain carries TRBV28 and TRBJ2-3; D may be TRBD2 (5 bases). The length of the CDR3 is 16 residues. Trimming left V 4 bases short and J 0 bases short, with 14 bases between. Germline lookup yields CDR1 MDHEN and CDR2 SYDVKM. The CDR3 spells CASSSLLVLSTDTQYF. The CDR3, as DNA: TGTGCCAGCAGTTCACTACTAGTTCTGAGCACAGATACGCAGTATTTT. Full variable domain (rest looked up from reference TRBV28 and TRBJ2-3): DVKVTQSSRYLVKRTGEKVFLECVQDMDHENMFWYRQDPGLGLRLIYFSYDVKMKEKGDIPEGYSVSREKKERFSLILESASTNQTSMYLCASSSLLVLSTDTQYFGPGTRLTVL.

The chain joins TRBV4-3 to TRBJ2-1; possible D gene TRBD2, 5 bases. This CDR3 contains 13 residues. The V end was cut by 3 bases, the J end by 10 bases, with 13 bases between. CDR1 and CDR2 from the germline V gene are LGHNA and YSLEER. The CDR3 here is CASSQDSEEEQFF. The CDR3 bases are TGCGCCAGCAGCCAGGATAGCGAAGAGGAGCAGTTCTTC.

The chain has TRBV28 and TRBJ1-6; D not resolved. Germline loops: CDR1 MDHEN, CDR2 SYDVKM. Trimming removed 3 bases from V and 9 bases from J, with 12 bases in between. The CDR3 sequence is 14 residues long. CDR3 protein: CASSFGSSGSPLHF. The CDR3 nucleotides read TGTGCCAGCAGTTTCGGGAGTTCAGGTTCACCCCTCCACTTT. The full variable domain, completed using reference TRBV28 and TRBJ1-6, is DVKVTQSSRYLVKRTGEKVFLECVQDMDHENMFWYRQDPGLGLRLIYFSYDVKMKEKGDIPEGYSVSREKKERFSLILESASTNQTSMYLCASSFGSSGSPLHFGNGTRLTVT.